This T cell receptor (beta chain) is from a study of blood T cell repertoires in COVID-19. About the study: The United States, Italy and Spain supplied acute and convalescent COVID-19 samples. In each case, the material was cDNA or gDNA derived from T cells, B-cell-depleted T cells, or PBMCs.

Trimming pared 6 bases from V and 7 bases from J, leaving 19 bases between. Germline V gene sequence: CDR1 LNHDA, CDR2 SQIVND (reference sequence). CDR3 size: 15 residues. In the original analysis: Researchers report that nucleated cell counts were estimated from reference gene primer amplification. Profiling relied on immunoSEQ multiplex PCR, and the TCRdb table lists in-frame clones only, not all of them. V and J calls plus clone size are reproduced from that table; the DNA served to infer D and trimming. The sample yields 210,000 or so clones, 92% seen once. The chain links TRBV19 to TRBJ2-1; TRBD1 might be the D (7 bases). Sequenced input: peripheral blood. The receptor comes from a young man with acute or convalescent COVID-19. The CDR3 region has the DNA TGTGCCAGTAGGTCCAGGGGGGCTCTTGGGAATGAGCAGTTCTTC. It yields the protein CASRSRGALGNEQFF.